This T cell receptor (beta chain) derives from a study of blood T cell repertoires in COVID-19. The overall study: From the United States, Italy and Spain came samples of acute and convalescent COVID-19. PBMCs, B-cell-depleted T cells, or T cells provided the cDNA or gDNA that made up the material.

How the authors handled the data: Reference gene primer amplification in the assay estimated nucleated cell counts. Here immunoSEQ multiplex PCR was the method, and the copy in TCRdb shows in-frame clones only, minus some. That table gives V, J and clone size, and the DNA gave D and trimming. The sample includes roughly 250,000 clones, 84% of them seen just once. The CDR3 is made up of 20 amino acids. Unmatched junction bases numbered 23, after V lost 11 bases and J lost 1 base. Germline V CDR1 and CDR2: LNHDA, SQIVND (reference sequence). This sequence was found in a man aged 50 to 59 with acute or convalescent COVID-19. The sequenced material came from peripheral blood. The chain couples TRBV19 to TRBJ2-4; TRBD1 agrees at 10 bases. CDR3 region: CASSDPRQGAWGTAKNIQYF. The CDR3, as DNA: TGTGCCTCCAGTGACCCCAGACAGGGGGCTTGGGGTACGGCCAAAAACATTCAGTACTTC. Full variable domain (missing parts from reference TRBV19 and TRBJ2-4): DGGITQSPKYLFRKEGQNVTLSCEQNLNHDAMYWYRQDPGQGLRLIYYSQIVNDFQKGDIAEGYSVSREKKESFPLTVTSAQKNPTAFYLCASSDPRQGAWGTAKNIQYFGAGTRLSVL.